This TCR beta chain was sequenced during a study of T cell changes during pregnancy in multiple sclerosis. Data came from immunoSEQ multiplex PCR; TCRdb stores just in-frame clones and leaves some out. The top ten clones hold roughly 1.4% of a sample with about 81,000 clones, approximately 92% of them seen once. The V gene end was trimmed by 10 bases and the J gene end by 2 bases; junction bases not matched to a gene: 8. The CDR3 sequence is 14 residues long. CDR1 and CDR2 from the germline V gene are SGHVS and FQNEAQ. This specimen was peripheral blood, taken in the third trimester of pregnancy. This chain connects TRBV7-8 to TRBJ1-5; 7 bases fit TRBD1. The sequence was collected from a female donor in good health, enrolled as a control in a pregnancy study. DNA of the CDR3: TGTGCCACCTCGACAGGGATAGGCAATCAGCCCCAGCATTTT. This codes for CATSTGIGNQPQHF.